This T cell receptor beta chain was captured by sequencing in a study of identical twins. General study findings and limits: Zero-insertion analyses might be partly confounded by invariant T cells like MAIT and iNKT. Out-of-frame alpha sequences shared between twins exhibited an excess of low generation probability. Cross-sectional statistical analysis, not tracking of the same donors, underpinned the conclusions.

About this clonotype itself: Its antigen is not known.

Template switching, a step in the protocol, added a universal primer site, and cDNA carried unique molecular identifiers. MiXCR, run by TCRdb on the 5' RACE reads, gives a single entry per CDR3 protein. The table lists nearly 250,000 distinct CDR3 sequences, roughly 7% of them singletons. V was pared by 7 bases and J by 8 bases, with 5 bases of the junction left unmatched. Germline CDR1 reads WSHSY; CDR2 reads SAAADI. The CDR3 sequence is 12 residues long. The sample also formed part of further work on yellow fever vaccine responses in identical twins.

The chain links TRBV10-2 to TRBJ1-1; TRBD1 matches 9 bases. This TCR came from a woman younger than 30 in good health. Material: memory (CD45RO+) T cells sorted from blood. The CDR3 protein is CASKTGGGEAFF. The CDR3 DNA reads as TGCGCCAGCAAGACAGGGGGTGGGGAAGCTTTCTTT.